The 9 T cell receptor beta chains presented below share a single source sample, sequenced in a study of blood T cells in healthy people across ages. The use of a sample-barcoded 5' primer and a J-beta primer mix characterized a second PCR of roughly 6 to 11 cycles. In TCRdb, the 5' RACE reads were re-called with MiXCR into one record per CDR3 protein. The table includes under 2 million distinct CDR3 sequences, about 35% detected once. The specimen sequenced was blood. These receptor sequences come from a woman aged 25 to 39 in good health.

The rearrangement links TRBV10-3 to TRBJ1-2; maybe TRBD1 (5 bases). V shed 2 bases and J shed 4 bases, with 5 bases lying between them. The CDR3 is 12 residues long. The V gene's germline CDR1 is ENHRY and CDR2 SYGVKD. The CDR3, as DNA: TGTGCCATCAGTGAGACAGGCTATGGCTACACCTTC. The encoded protein is CAISETGYGYTF.

There are a few counts of this clonotype. The V call is TRBV7-3, the J call TRBJ2-2; 7 nucleotides align to TRBD1. CDR3 size: 14 residues. Germline V gives CDR1 SGHTA, CDR2 FQGTGA. With V trimmed by 7 bases and J by 5 bases, 7 bases remained unmatched. Here the CDR3 DNA reads TGTGCCAGCAACACAGGGGTGCGGACCGGGGAGCTGTTTTTT. The encoded protein is CASNTGVRTGELFF.

This clonotype was found a few times. The chain has TRBV20-1 and TRBJ2-1, with 7 bases aligning to TRBD2. The germline V gene encodes CDR1 DFQATT and CDR2 SNEGSKA (reference sequence). Germline trimming cut 0 bases from V and 0 bases from J; bases unmatched to any gene: 11. This CDR3 is built from 18 residues. The CDR3 loop is CSARDQASGTSSYNEQFF. Here the CDR3 DNA reads TGCAGTGCTAGAGATCAAGCTAGCGGTACGAGCTCCTACAATGAGCAGTTCTTC.

This clonotype was detected only a few times. This chain links TRBV28 with TRBJ2-7; D call uncertain. Looked up from germline, CDR1 is MDHEN and CDR2 is SYDVKM. The CDR3 totals 14 residues. With 4 bases removed from V and 4 bases from J, the gap between germline ends came to 14 bases. The DNA for the CDR3 is TGTGCCAGCAGTTCTGGCGGCGAGACATACGAGCAGTACTTC. This sequence encodes CASSSGGETYEQYF.

This clonotype was seen only a few times. This chain connects TRBV3-1 to TRBJ2-7; D gene unclear. The V end was cut by 0 bases, the J end by 2 bases, with 17 bases between. The CDR3 totals 17 residues. CDR1 is LGHDT, CDR2 YNNKEL, per germline (reference sequence). CDR3 nucleotides: TGTGCCAGCAGCCAAGAATTGTTGAAGAATCCCACCTACGAGCAGTACTTC. Amino acid sequence: CASSQELLKNPTYEQYF.

The chain uses TRBV20-1 and TRBJ2-1; 9 bases fit TRBD2. The CDR3 runs 15 residues. V shed 0 bases and J 4 bases; nucleotides not matched to a gene: 4. Germline loops: CDR1 DFQATT, CDR2 SNEGSKA (reference sequence). CDR3 protein: CSARDLSGGYNEQFF. The CDR3 DNA reads TGCAGTGCTAGAGATCTTAGCGGGGGTTACAATGAGCAGTTCTTC.

Ten or more counts support this clonotype. This rearrangement joins TRBV20-1 to TRBJ2-7, with TRBD2 matching 9 bases. Per the germline V gene, CDR1 is DFQATT and CDR2 is SNEGSKA (reference sequence). The length of the CDR3 is 14 residues. J gave up 3 bases and V 6 bases, and 9 bases lay outside the gene matches. CDR3 nucleotide sequence: TGCAGTGCCCCTACGCGGGGGGGCCGCTACGAGCAGTACTTC. Amino acids: CSAPTRGGRYEQYF.

This clonotype was seen more than once but under ten times. This chain links TRBV27 with TRBJ2-1; possible D gene TRBD1, 6 bases. Trimming shortened V by 9 bases and J by 5 bases, and 11 bases separated the two germline ends. Germline V gene lookup returns CDR1 MNHEY and CDR2 SMNVEV (reference sequence). This CDR3 has 12 residues. Written as DNA, the CDR3 is TGTGCCAGTTCCACAGGGAACAATGAGCAGTTCTTC. The encoded protein is CASSTGNNEQFF.

The CDR3 sequence: CATSRVGGRSTDTQYF. The CDR3 nucleotides are TGTGCCACCAGCAGAGTGGGGGGGCGAAGCACAGATACGCAGTATTTT. V and J are TRBV15 and TRBJ2-3; D is perhaps TRBD2 (7 bases). The CDR3 has 16 residues. The ends were cut back, 1 base at V and 0 bases at J, with 11 bases in the middle. Germline CDR1 LNHNV, CDR2 YYDKDF (reference sequence).